Below, 15 T cell receptor beta chains from the same sample are listed, as sequenced in a study of patients and donors after allogeneic stem cell transplantation. TCRdb used MiXCR to reprocess the RT-PCR reads, holding one entry per CDR3 protein. There are fewer than 200,000 distinct CDR3 sequences in the sample; about 30% occur only once, and around 3.2% lies in the top ten. Sequencing input: blood, either unsorted or a sorted T cell fraction (not recorded which). These receptors were taken from a human donor who was either an allogeneic HSCT recipient or a stem cell or donor lymphocyte infusion donor (not recorded which). It is not recorded whose cells these are; they may come from a transplant donor.

This clonotype was found many times. The V gene is TRBV6-6, the J gene TRBJ1-1; D possibly corresponds to TRBD1 (6 bases). This CDR3 region has 11 residues. Germline values: CDR1 MNHNY, CDR2 SVGAGI (reference sequence). V was trimmed by 5 bases and J by 14 bases, leaving 15 bases between them. DNA of the CDR3: TGTGCCAGCAGTAGGGGGAGGGGAGGATTCTTT. Translation gives CASSRGRGGFF.

This clonotype was seen a few times. This chain connects TRBV15 to TRBJ1-4, with D uncertain. This CDR3 comprises 15 residues. CDR1 is LNHNV and CDR2 is YYDKDF in the germline V gene (reference sequence). The V end was cut by 0 bases, the J end by 6 bases, with 11 bases between. CDR3 residues: CATSRDYRTDEKLFF. CDR3 bases: TGTGCCACCAGCAGAGATTACCGGACGGATGAAAAACTGTTTTTT.

The chain recombines TRBV18 with TRBJ2-5; D may be TRBD1 or TRBD2 (5 bases each). V shed 3 bases and J shed 5 bases, with 16 bases lying between them. This CDR3 contains 15 residues. Germline CDR1 KGHSH, CDR2 LQKENI. The CDR3 sequence is CASSPWGASRETQYF. The DNA for the CDR3 is TGTGCCAGCTCACCGTGGGGCGCTAGCAGGGAGACCCAGTACTTC.

This clonotype has more than one count but fewer than ten. The chain uses TRBV29-1 and TRBJ2-5; D might be TRBD2 (6 bases). CDR3 length: 12 residues. V gave up 5 bases and J gave up 5 bases, with 12 bases separating them. The germline V gene has CDR1 SQVTM and CDR2 ANQGSEA. The CDR3, as DNA: TGCAGCGTTCGGCGTCGGGGGGAGACCCAGTACTTC. Its translation is CSVRRRGETQYF.

The CDR3 DNA reads TGCAGCGTTATGACTTACCTGAACACCGGGGAGCTGTTTTTT. Translated: CSVMTYLNTGELFF. The chain uses TRBV29-1 and TRBJ2-2; D is undetermined. The CDR3 contains 14 residues. Deletions cut 5 bases from V and 1 base from J, with 11 bases between. Germline values: CDR1 SQVTM, CDR2 ANQGSEA.

This rearrangement joins TRBV12-3 or TRBV12-4 to TRBJ2-5; TRBD1 matches at 7 bases. The J call is in doubt because the DNA end fits TRBJ2-1 better. The CDR3 sequence is 13 residues long. The CDR3 DNA reads as TGTGCCAGCAGCCCGGGACAGCAAGAGACCCAGTTCTTC. Translated, it gives CASSPGQQETQFF.

This clonotype has only a few counts. The rearrangement uses TRBV4-3 and TRBJ1-2; no firm D call. The ends were cut back, 0 bases at V and 3 bases at J, with 11 bases in the middle. CDR3 size: 15 residues. Germline V CDR1 and CDR2: LGHNA, YSLEER. CDR3 protein: CASSQEPGWHYGYTF. The CDR3 DNA follows: TGCGCCAGCAGCCAAGAGCCAGGTTGGCACTATGGCTACACCTTC.

J is TRBJ2-1 and V is TRBV4-3, with 7 positions matching TRBD1. The V segment lost 1 base and the J segment 6 bases; nucleotides outside the gene matches: 12. Germline V gene data show CDR1 as LGHNA and CDR2 as YSLEER. The CDR3 totals 17 residues. CDR3 residues: CASSQAAGTEIRNEQFF. CDR3 sequence (DNA): TGCGCCAGCAGCCAAGCGGCCGGGACAGAAATCCGCAATGAGCAGTTCTTC.

This clonotype was seen repeatedly, ten times or more. This chain links TRBV12-3 or TRBV12-4 with TRBJ2-5, with 10 bases lining up with TRBD1. The CDR3 has 15 amino acids. The V segment lost 3 bases and the J segment 4 bases; nucleotides outside the gene matches: 5. The CDR3 sequence is CASSFWTGGPETQYF. The CDR3 nucleotides read TGTGCCAGCAGTTTCTGGACAGGGGGTCCAGAGACCCAGTACTTC.

This clonotype was seen a few times. The chain uses TRBV12-3 or TRBV12-4 and TRBJ1-5; D is undetermined. Trimming stripped 3 bases from V and 5 bases from J, with 8 bases between. The CDR3 sequence is 13 residues long. CDR3 residues: CASSFQTYQPQHF. As DNA, the CDR3 is TGTGCCAGCAGTTTCCAGACTTATCAGCCCCAGCATTTT.

The CDR3 DNA reads as TGTGCCAGCAGTTATAGACTAGCGGGAGAAGAGACCCAGTACTTC. The encoded protein is CASSYRLAGEETQYF. The chain links TRBV6-2 or TRBV6-3 to TRBJ2-5; the match to TRBD2 covers 12 bases. Losses at the gene ends were 3 bases for V and 3 bases for J; bases not matched to a gene: 2. The CDR3 extends over 15 amino acids. Germline loops: CDR1 MNHEY, CDR2 SVGEGT.

This clonotype was picked up a small number of times. The chain joins TRBV15 to TRBJ2-7, with D hard to call. V dropped 1 base and J dropped 2 bases, with 12 bases sitting between them. From germline, CDR1 is LNHNV and CDR2 YYDKDF (reference sequence). The CDR3 spans 15 residues. The CDR3 loop is CATSRAKGIPYEQYF. CDR3 DNA sequence: TGTGCCACCAGCAGAGCCAAGGGAATCCCCTACGAGCAGTACTTC. Full variable domain (remainder filled in from reference TRBV15 and TRBJ2-7): DAMVIQNPRYQVTQFGKPVTLSCSQTLNHNVMYWYQQKSSQAPKLLFHYYDKDFNNEADTPDNFQSRRPNTSFCFLDIRSPGLGDTAMYLCATSRAKGIPYEQYFGPGTRLTVT.

The chain uses TRBV6-5 and TRBJ2-1; tentative D call: TRBD2 (6 bases). V lost 2 bases to trimming and J lost 2 bases, with 10 bases between them. Germline lookup yields CDR1 MNHEY and CDR2 SVGAGI. The CDR3 has 15 residues. In DNA, the CDR3 is TGTGCCAGCAGTTACATTGGGGAGGCCTACAATGAGCAGTTCTTC. It encodes CASSYIGEAYNEQFF.

The rearrangement joins TRBV10-3 to TRBJ2-7; 7 bases map to TRBD2. This CDR3 is 17 amino acids long. Germline V gene sequence: CDR1 ENHRY, CDR2 SYGVKD. V shed 0 bases, J shed 4 bases, and the junction held 12 bases outside the gene matches. The CDR3 DNA sequence: TGTGCCATCAGTGAGTCCCCCTTTAGCGGGCCCGATTACGAGCAGTACTTC. Residues: CAISESPFSGPDYEQYF.

The genes are TRBV4-2 and TRBJ1-4; 8 positions agree with TRBD1. Per the germline V gene, CDR1 is LGHNA and CDR2 is YNFKEQ. CDR3 length: 14 residues. Trimming took 6 bases from V and 7 from J; bases not matched to a gene: 7. CDR3 protein: CASSSDRGGEKLFF. CDR3 DNA sequence: TGTGCCAGCAGTTCAGACAGGGGAGGTGAAAAACTGTTTTTT.